These 5 T cell receptor beta chains originate from one sample sequenced in a study of blood T cell repertoires in COVID-19. Repertoires were generated with immunoSEQ multiplex PCR, while TCRdb's copy carries only in-frame clones and drops some. The sample holds about 68,000 clones, 80% seen once. The specimen was peripheral blood. These TCRs come from a human donor in a cohort sampled during active COVID-19.

A few counts support this clone. CDR3: CASSVDAGYGYTF. Written as DNA, the CDR3 is TGTGCCAGCAGCGTAGACGCGGGGTATGGCTACACCTTC. V gene TRBV9 combines with J gene TRBJ1-2; D not resolved. Trimming stripped 0 bases from V and 5 bases from J, with 8 bases between. The CDR3 length is 13 residues. Germline V gives CDR1 SGDLS, CDR2 YYNGEE.

This clone was observed a handful of times. The V gene is TRBV2, the J gene TRBJ2-7; D possibly corresponds to TRBD2 (5 bases). The CDR3 extends over 12 amino acids. Trimming removed 5 bases from V and 2 bases from J, with 7 bases in between. Germline V lookup: CDR1 SNHLY, CDR2 FYNNEI. CDR3: CASSTGTYEQYV. The CDR3 DNA reads TGTGCCAGCAGTACCGGGACCTACGAGCAGTACGTC.

This clone was found a few times. The chain is built from TRBV6-5 and TRBJ1-4; TRBD1 aligns across 9 bases. Looked up from germline, CDR1 is MNHEY and CDR2 is SVGAGI. The ends lost 6 bases at V and 4 bases at J; junction bases unmatched: 6. The CDR3 runs to 15 residues. CDR3 nucleotides: TGTGCCAGCAGGGGACAGGGAACGGGTAATGAAAAACTGTTTTTT. This codes for CASRGQGTGNEKLFF.

V usage is TRBV5-1 and J usage is TRBJ2-7; the match to TRBD1 covers 9 bases. The trim removed 0 bases at V and 0 bases at J, leaving 10 bases unmatched. CDR3 length: 18 amino acids. The germline CDR1 and CDR2 sequences are SGHRS and YFSETQ. The CDR3 loop is CASSLAIVGQGFSYEQYF. The CDR3 coding sequence is TGCGCCAGCAGCTTGGCCATTGTGGGACAGGGATTCTCCTACGAGCAGTACTTC.

The chain joins TRBV7-9 to TRBJ1-1, with D possibly TRBD1 on 6 matching bases. Trimming cost V 5 bases and J 6 bases, with 13 bases left between them. Looked up from germline, CDR1 is SEHNR and CDR2 is FQNEAQ (reference sequence). The CDR3 is 13 residues long. The CDR3 bases are TGTGCCAGCAGCGGCGGAAGGACAGCTGAAGCTTTCTTT. Residues: CASSGGRTAEAFF. The full variable domain, rest sourced from reference TRBV7-9 and TRBJ1-1, is DTGVSQNPRHKITKRGQNVTFRCDPISEHNRLYWYRQTLGQGPEFLTYFQNEAQLEKSRLLSDRFSAERPKGSFSTLEIQRTEQGDSAMYLCASSGGRTAEAFFGQGTRLTVV.